Each of the 22 T cell receptor beta chains below was sequenced from the same sample in a study of identical twins. TCRdb reanalysed the 5' RACE reads using MiXCR and keeps one entry per CDR3 protein. The sample consists of fewer than 550,000 distinct CDR3 sequences, 13% to 15% of them appearing once. This sample also belongs to another study, concerning yellow fever vaccine responses in identical twins.

The sample taken for sequencing was CD4+ T cells sorted from blood. These receptors were obtained from a woman younger than 35 in good health.

There are a few counts of this clonotype. The chain combines TRBV4-2 with TRBJ2-5; D gene uncertain. The CDR3 sequence is 15 residues long. The V gene lost 0 bases and the J gene lost 7 bases, with 15 bases spanning the gap. From germline, CDR1 is LGHNA and CDR2 YNFKEQ. CDR3 amino acids: CASSQELGQLRTQYF. In DNA form, the CDR3 reads TGTGCCAGCAGCCAAGAGCTCGGGCAGCTGAGGACCCAGTACTTC.

This clonotype was counted only a few times. The chain joins TRBV20-1 to TRBJ1-4; no clear D gene. Germline V gene data show CDR1 as DFQATT and CDR2 as SNEGSKA (reference sequence). This CDR3 region has 14 residues. CDR3: CKTPTGSLTEKLFF. In DNA form, the CDR3 reads TGCAAGACACCCACCGGGTCCCTGACTGAAAAACTGTTTTTT.

This clonotype has only a few counts. This rearrangement joins TRBV6-6 to TRBJ2-7, with TRBD2 as a possible D gene (5 bases). This CDR3 has 12 amino acids. The V end lost 8 bases, the J end lost 7 bases, and 15 bases lay between the germline ends. Germline CDR1 is MNHNY and CDR2 is SVGAGI (reference sequence). In nucleotides, the CDR3 is TGTGCCAGCGAGGGTGACGGGCAGGAGCAGTACTTC. Protein sequence: CASEGDGQEQYF.

This clonotype was observed many times. This chain links TRBV2 with TRBJ2-1; 12 nucleotides agree with TRBD2. Unmatched junction bases numbered 8, after V lost 8 bases and J lost 9 bases. Germline values: CDR1 SNHLY, CDR2 FYNNEI. The CDR3 consists of 14 residues. CDR3 amino acids: CASLPSGRASEQFF. CDR3 sequence (DNA): TGTGCCAGCCTACCTAGCGGGAGGGCTAGTGAGCAGTTCTTC.

This clonotype has at least ten counts. The rearrangement links TRBV20-1 to TRBJ2-7; D is uncertain. Trimming pared 1 base from V and 2 bases from J, leaving 9 bases between. CDR3 length: 13 residues. Germline loops: CDR1 DFQATT, CDR2 SNEGSKA (reference sequence). The CDR3 loop reads CSARGVSTYEQYF. The CDR3 coding sequence is TGCAGTGCTAGAGGCGTCAGCACCTACGAGCAGTACTTC.

In this sample, this clonotype turned up many times. The chain combines TRBV3-1 with TRBJ2-3; a possible D gene is TRBD2 (6 bases). The germline gives CDR1 LGHDT, CDR2 YNNKEL (reference sequence). The V end lost 3 bases, the J end lost 0 bases, and 13 bases lay between the germline ends. There are 16 residues in the CDR3. The CDR3: CASSQTRTLSTDTQYF. The CDR3, as DNA: TGTGCCAGCAGCCAGACTAGGACACTTAGCACAGATACGCAGTATTTT.

This clonotype was seen only a few times. J is TRBJ2-1 and V is TRBV11-1; the D gene is possibly TRBD1 (6 bases). The CDR3 covers 16 residues. CDR1 is SGHAT, CDR2 FQDESV, per germline (reference sequence). V was pared by 5 bases and J by 0 bases, with 14 bases between. The CDR3 sequence: CASSARDIFSYNEQFF. The CDR3 region has the DNA TGTGCCAGCAGCGCTAGGGACATCTTCTCCTACAATGAGCAGTTCTTC.

The chain is built from TRBV6-1 and TRBJ2-7; perhaps TRBD2 as D (6 bases). V lost 7 bases and J 4 bases, leaving 17 bases between the germline ends. There are 14 residues in the CDR3. CDR1 MNHNS and CDR2 SASEGT come from the germline V gene. The CDR3 reads CASTDSGTPYEQYF. The CDR3 region has the DNA TGTGCCAGCACCGATTCCGGGACTCCGTACGAGCAGTACTTC.

This clonotype was seen repeatedly, ten times or more. This chain connects TRBV10-3 to TRBJ2-7; 9 bases align to TRBD1. In germline, CDR1 is ENHRY, CDR2 SYGVKD. J was trimmed by 1 base and V by 0 bases; bases with no gene match: 4. The CDR3 runs 16 residues. CDR3 protein: CAISESRTGVSYEQYF. The CDR3 coding sequence is TGTGCCATCAGTGAGTCCAGGACAGGGGTGTCCTACGAGCAGTACTTC.

The chain has TRBV30 and TRBJ2-4; D is unresolved. Germline V gives CDR1 GTSNPN, CDR2 SVGIG (reference sequence). The V gene lost 7 bases and the J gene lost 0 bases, with 10 bases spanning the gap. CDR3 length equals 13 residues. The CDR3 sequence: CAYDIVAKNIQYF. Written as DNA, the CDR3 is TGTGCCTATGACATCGTAGCCAAAAACATTCAGTACTTC.

The V gene is TRBV5-1, the J gene TRBJ2-2, with TRBD2 matching 7 bases. The germline CDR1 and CDR2 sequences are SGHRS and YFSETQ. J was trimmed by 5 bases and V by 4 bases; bases with no gene match: 8. The CDR3 sequence is 15 residues long. DNA of the CDR3: TGCGCCAGCAGCCACGGACTAGGCGGGACCGGGGAGCTGTTTTTT. Its protein product is CASSHGLGGTGELFF.

CDR3 loop: CASSPTHERVPEAFF. DNA for the CDR3: TGTGCCAGCAGCCCTACCCACGAGAGGGTCCCTGAAGCTTTCTTT. This chain joins TRBV3-1 and TRBJ1-1; unclear D gene. The length of the CDR3 is 15 residues. CDR1 and CDR2 from the germline V gene are LGHDT and YNNKEL (reference sequence). Trimming shortened V by 4 bases and J by 6 bases, and 18 bases separated the two germline ends.

This clonotype was counted at least ten times. The chain links TRBV7-9 to TRBJ1-1; 7 bases line up with TRBD1. The CDR3 is 14 amino acids. The V segment lost 5 bases and the J segment 3 bases; nucleotides outside the gene matches: 6. Looked up from germline, CDR1 is SEHNR and CDR2 is FQNEAQ (reference sequence). CDR3 sequence (DNA): TGTGCCAGCAGCCGTATACAGGGGTACACTGAAGCTTTCTTT. Translating gives CASSRIQGYTEAFF.

The chain combines TRBV30 with TRBJ2-5, with 8 nucleotides matching TRBD1. CDR3 length equals 15 residues. The germline CDR1 and CDR2 sequences are GTSNPN and SVGIG (reference sequence). Germline trimming cut 4 bases from V and 2 bases from J; bases unmatched to any gene: 9. In DNA form, the CDR3 reads TGTGCCTGGATCGAACCCGGACAGGGACAAGAGACCCAGTACTTC. This translates into CAWIEPGQGQETQYF.

This clonotype was observed a handful of times. The J gene is TRBJ2-2, the V gene TRBV10-3; perhaps TRBD2 as D (5 bases). Germline CDR1 reads ENHRY; CDR2 reads SYGVKD. V was cut by 5 bases and J by 4 bases, with 17 bases left in between. The CDR3 consists of 16 residues. CDR3 protein: CAISLAPAAGTGELFF. The CDR3 nucleotides read TGTGCCATCAGTTTAGCTCCCGCCGCGGGCACCGGGGAGCTGTTTTTT.

In this sample, this clonotype turned up a few times. This chain uses TRBV6-2 or TRBV6-3 with TRBJ2-7, with 8 bases identical to TRBD1. This CDR3 is 15 amino acids long. V was clipped by 5 bases and J by 3 bases; unmatched bases: 9. Germline loops: CDR1 MNHEY, CDR2 SVGEGT. CDR3 DNA: TGTGCCAGCAGTCCCCATTGGACAGGGAACTACGAGCAGTACTTC. It translates to CASSPHWTGNYEQYF.

This clonotype was seen once. The chain combines TRBV18 with TRBJ1-1; 9 bases agree with TRBD1. The CDR3 is made up of 17 amino acids. J was trimmed by 4 bases and V by 1 base; bases with no gene match: 10. The germline CDR1 and CDR2 sequences are KGHSH and LQKENI. As DNA, the CDR3 is TGTGCCAGCTCACCACGGATTTTACAGGGGGCCGTCACTGAAGCTTTCTTT. It yields the protein CASSPRILQGAVTEAFF.

This rearrangement joins TRBV5-1 to TRBJ2-2, with a weak D call TRBD2 (6 bases). Trimming cost V 7 bases and J 0 bases, with 16 bases left between them. Germline V gene sequence: CDR1 SGHRS, CDR2 YFSETQ. The CDR3 runs 16 residues. The CDR3 protein is CASDPGATANTGELFF. DNA for the CDR3: TGCGCCAGCGACCCGGGAGCCACTGCGAACACCGGGGAGCTGTTTTTT. Using reference TRBV5-1 and TRBJ2-2 for the parts outside the CDR3, the full variable domain is KAGVTQTPRYLIKTRGQQVTLSCSPISGHRSVSWYQQTPGQGLQFLFEYFSETQRNKGNFPGRFSGRQFSNSRSEMNVSTLELGDSALYLCASDPGATANTGELFFGEGSRLTVL.

This clonotype was observed a handful of times. The chain links TRBV5-4 to TRBJ2-1; 7 nucleotides match TRBD2. The CDR3 spans 14 residues. The junction had 6 bases not matched to a gene; V was cut back by 0 bases and J by 9 bases. Germline V lookup: CDR1 SGHNT, CDR2 YYREEE (reference sequence). DNA of the CDR3: TGTGCCAGCAGCTTGGCCAGGAGGGAGGGTGAGCAGTTCTTC. Translating it yields CASSLARREGEQFF.

The V gene is TRBV10-3, the J gene TRBJ2-3; D not certain. Germline V gene data show CDR1 as ENHRY and CDR2 as SYGVKD. The V gene lost 7 bases and the J gene lost 1 base, with 6 bases spanning the gap. This CDR3 region has 12 residues. CDR3 nucleotide sequence: TGTGCCATCACCCAGGGCACAGATACGCAGTATTTT. Its protein product is CAITQGTDTQYF.

This sequence joins TRBV24-1 and TRBJ2-3, with D tentatively TRBD1 (6 bases). CDR1 KGHDR and CDR2 SFDVKD come from the germline V gene. The CDR3 sequence is 19 residues long. Trimming pared 4 bases from V and 0 bases from J, leaving 22 bases between. DNA of the CDR3: TGTGCCACCAGTGACAAGGGGGTGGGAAGCTCAATAAGCACAGATACGCAGTATTTT. Its translation: CATSDKGVGSSISTDTQYF.

In this sample, this clonotype turned up a few times. This chain connects TRBV27 to TRBJ2-7, with 10 bases that match TRBD2. With 3 bases clipped from V and 3 bases from J, the junction kept 8 bases outside the gene matches. Germline values: CDR1 MNHEY, CDR2 SMNVEV (reference sequence). CDR3 length equals 16 residues. The CDR3 here is CASSLSASGGYYEQYF. DNA for the CDR3: TGTGCCAGCAGTTTGTCCGCTAGCGGGGGCTACTACGAGCAGTACTTC.